These 15 T cell receptor beta chains were all obtained from the same sample, sequenced in a study of blood T cell repertoires in COVID-19. Clones were read by immunoSEQ multiplex PCR, and TCRdb kept only the in-frame ones, dropping some. The profile covers 150,000 or so clones, with about 89% appearing a single time and about 0.57% taken by the ten largest. Sequences were obtained from peripheral blood. These receptors all come from a man aged 50 to 59 with acute or convalescent COVID-19.

The chain links TRBV11-2 to TRBJ1-4; 7 nucleotides match TRBD1. V lost 2 bases to trimming and J lost 2 bases; unmatched junction nucleotides: 2. CDR1 is SGHAT, CDR2 FQNNGV, per germline. The CDR3 is 15 residues long. The CDR3 is CASSLSRGTNEKLFF. For the CDR3, the DNA is TGTGCCAGCAGCTTAAGCAGGGGGACTAATGAAAAACTGTTTTTT. The full variable domain, completed using reference TRBV11-2 and TRBJ1-4, is EAGVAQSPRYKIIEKRQSVAFWCNPISGHATLYWYQQILGQGPKLLIQFQNNGVVDDSQLPKDRFSAERLKGVDSTLKIQPAKLEDSAVYLCASSLSRGTNEKLFFGSGTQLSVL.

The chain recombines TRBV18 with TRBJ1-4, with 9 bases that match TRBD1. The CDR3 length is 16 residues. With 3 bases clipped from V and 5 bases from J, the junction kept 7 bases outside the gene matches. Germline loops: CDR1 KGHSH, CDR2 LQKENI. CDR3 nucleotides: TGTGCCAGCTCACCTTTACCGGGACAGGGCAATGAAAAACTGTTTTTT. Translation gives CASSPLPGQGNEKLFF.

V gene TRBV21-1 combines with J gene TRBJ1-5. TRBV21-1 is recorded as a pseudogene. There are 14 residues in the CDR3. For the CDR3, the DNA is TGTGCCAGCAAAAGCGCAGCTAGCAATCAGCCCCAGCATTTT. This sequence encodes CASKSAASNQPQHF.

V usage is TRBV27 and J usage is TRBJ2-1; TRBD1 aligns across 7 bases. In germline, CDR1 is MNHEY, CDR2 SMNVEV (reference sequence). The CDR3 extends over 13 amino acids. The ends lost 3 bases at V and 11 bases at J; junction bases unmatched: 7. The CDR3 DNA reads TGTGCCAGCAGTTTCGGCGACAGGGTTCAGCAGTTCTTC. It translates to CASSFGDRVQQFF.

This clone was observed a handful of times. V is TRBV10-3 and J is TRBJ2-5; 10 bases agree with TRBD2. The CDR3 has 15 amino acids. Losses at the gene ends were 0 bases for V and 5 bases for J; bases not matched to a gene: 3. Germline CDR1 reads ENHRY; CDR2 reads SYGVKD. CDR3 sequence reads: CAISESLAGEETQYF. The CDR3 DNA reads as TGTGCCATCAGTGAGTCTCTAGCGGGAGAGGAGACCCAGTACTTC.

The chain has TRBV19 and TRBJ1-1; 7 bases map to TRBD1. CDR1 and CDR2 from the germline V gene are LNHDA and SQIVND (reference sequence). Trimming at V came to 10 bases and at J to 0 bases, leaving 5 bases not matched to a gene. The length of the CDR3 is 13 residues. The DNA for the CDR3 is TGTGCCACTTCCGGGACAGTGAACACTGAAGCTTTCTTT. Translating it yields CATSGTVNTEAFF.

The chain carries TRBV7-2 and TRBJ2-1, with 12 bases identical to TRBD2. CDR3 length equals 15 residues. Trimming took 1 base from V and 8 from J; bases not matched to a gene: 3. Germline V lookup: CDR1 SGHTA, CDR2 FQGNSA. CDR3 sequence (DNA): TGTGCCAGCAGCTTAGGAGGGACTAGCGGGTATGAGCAGTTCTTC. Encoded protein: CASSLGGTSGYEQFF.

V and J are TRBV5-6 and TRBJ2-5, with 8 bases lining up with TRBD1. Germline assignment: CDR1 SGHDT and CDR2 YYEEEE. Trimming at V came to 4 bases and at J to 5 bases, leaving 4 bases not matched to a gene. The CDR3 has 13 residues. The CDR3 here is CASSHQGAETQYF. As DNA, the CDR3 is TGTGCCAGCAGCCATCAGGGGGCCGAGACCCAGTACTTC.

The rearrangement joins TRBV19 to TRBJ2-4; 8 bases fit TRBD2. From germline, CDR1 is LNHDA and CDR2 SQIVND (reference sequence). This CDR3 contains 17 residues. The V and J ends lost 5 bases and 8 bases, in that order; junction bases with no gene match: 17. The CDR3 here is CASSPPPGTRVMDIQYF. CDR3 in DNA: TGTGCCAGTAGTCCCCCACCCGGGACTAGAGTCATGGACATTCAGTACTTC. The entire variable domain, with the rest obtained from reference TRBV19 and TRBJ2-4, is as follows: DGGITQSPKYLFRKEGQNVTLSCEQNLNHDAMYWYRQDPGQGLRLIYYSQIVNDFQKGDIAEGYSVSREKKESFPLTVTSAQKNPTAFYLCASSPPPGTRVMDIQYFGAGTRLSVL.

This rearrangement joins TRBV10-3 to TRBJ2-3, with 10 nucleotides matching TRBD1. V shed 5 bases, J shed 3 bases, and the junction held 5 bases outside the gene matches. The CDR3 consists of 15 residues. Germline V gene sequence: CDR1 ENHRY, CDR2 SYGVKD. CDR3 nucleotide sequence: TGTGCCATCAGTATACGGGACAGGGGAACAGATACGCAGTATTTT. Translation gives CAISIRDRGTDTQYF.

The rearrangement joins TRBV7-6 to TRBJ2-1, with D possibly TRBD1 on 8 matching bases. V was clipped by 5 bases and J by 4 bases, with 15 bases between them. The CDR3 consists of 15 residues. Germline V gene data show CDR1 as SGHVS and CDR2 as FNYEAQ. This chain's CDR3 is CASSQQGGLYNEQFF. The CDR3, as DNA: TGTGCCAGCAGCCAACAGGGGGGACTATACAATGAGCAGTTCTTC. Using reference TRBV7-6 and TRBJ2-1 for the parts outside the CDR3, the full variable domain is GAGVSQSPRYKVTKRGQDVALRCDPISGHVSLYWYRQALGQGPEFLTYFNYEAQQDKSGLPNDRFSAERPEGSISTLTIQRTEQRDSAMYRCASSQQGGLYNEQFFGPGTRLTVL.

The chain joins TRBV19 to TRBJ2-5; 7 nucleotides agree with TRBD2. Trimming at V came to 6 bases and at J to 4 bases, leaving 11 bases not matched to a gene. Germline V CDR1 and CDR2: LNHDA, SQIVND (reference sequence). The CDR3 contains 15 residues. The CDR3 region is CASRTTGTTVETQYF. The CDR3 DNA follows: TGTGCCAGTAGGACTACCGGGACTACCGTAGAGACCCAGTACTTC.

The chain joins TRBV23-1 to TRBJ2-1; D remains unclear. TRBV23-1 is placed among ORFs of uncertain function. Deletions cut 4 bases from V and 6 bases from J, with 19 bases between. This CDR3 comprises 16 residues. CDR3 sequence: CASSLGNCVTVNEQFF. CDR3 coding DNA: TGCGCCAGCAGTCTTGGTAACTGCGTCACGGTCAATGAGCAGTTCTTC.

In its sample, this clone was seen once. V and J are TRBV10-3 and TRBJ2-7; TRBD2 matches at 9 bases. V shed 6 bases and J 1 base; nucleotides not matched to a gene: 4. CDR3 length: 14 amino acids. Germline V lookup: CDR1 ENHRY, CDR2 SYGVKD. The CDR3 nucleotides read TGTGCCATCAGCCGAGCGGGAGGTTCCTACGAGCAGTACTTC. This gives the protein CAISRAGGSYEQYF.

This clone was counted once. V is TRBV4-1 and J is TRBJ1-2; TRBD1 might be the D (5 bases). CDR1 is MGHRA and CDR2 is YSYEKL in the germline V gene. CDR3 size: 15 residues. V was cut by 0 bases and J by 2 bases, with 10 bases left in between. The CDR3 region is CASSQDQGENYGYTF. The CDR3 DNA follows: TGCGCCAGCAGCCAAGATCAAGGGGAAAACTATGGCTACACCTTC.